The rows below give T cell receptor beta chains drawn from one sample of a study of T cells after yellow fever vaccination. TCRdb reanalysed the 5' RACE reads using MiXCR and keeps one entry per CDR3 protein. The repertoire has some 600,000 distinct CDR3 sequences, around an eighth of them found once; the top ten carry 15%. Source: PBMCs, taken on the day of the yellow fever booster vaccination. The source of these receptors is a man aged 25-45 years who received the YFV17D yellow fever vaccine. CDR3s include the opening cysteine and the closing phenylalanine or tryptophan. The order of the fields is clone size, J gene, D gene, V gene, CDR3 protein, CDR3 DNA. A D gene is named only where the DNA matches it firmly. Size is stated for part of the rows, as once, few or many counts, or as a class when the clone is expanded.

size: NA; J: TRBJ1-1; D: TRBD1; V: TRBV7-3; CDR3: CASSQRRQGTMNTEAFF; DNA: TGTGCCAGCAGCCAGCGGCGACAGGGGACCATGAACACTGAAGCTTTCTTT
size: NA; J: TRBJ2-5; D: TRBD2; V: TRBV27; CDR3: CASSLYSPLAGLQETQYF; DNA: TGTGCCAGCAGTTTATATTCGCCTCTAGCGGGACTCCAAGAGACCCAGTACTTC
size: few; J: TRBJ2-3; D: TRBD2; V: TRBV15; CDR3: CATSKREGPDTQYF; DNA: TGTGCCACCAGCAAGCGGGAGGGCCCTGATACGCAGTATTTT
size: few; J: TRBJ1-6; D: TRBD1; V: TRBV25-1; CDR3: CASRDRVLSPLHF; DNA: TGTGCCAGCAGGGACAGGGTCCTATCACCCCTCCACTTT
size: NA; J: TRBJ2-2; D: NA; V: TRBV6-5; CDR3: CAIRGNTGELFF; DNA: TGTGCCATAAGGGGGAACACCGGGGAGCTGTTTTTT
size: few; J: TRBJ2-7; D: TRBD1; V: TRBV18; CDR3: CASSPILGGAGEQYF; DNA: TGTGCCAGCTCACCTATATTAGGGGGCGCGGGCGAGCAGTACTTC
size: many; J: TRBJ2-2; D: TRBD2; V: TRBV6-5; CDR3: CASSYLWSGGNTGELFF; DNA: TGTGCCAGCAGTTATCTTTGGTCGGGAGGTAATACCGGGGAGCTGTTTTTT
size: few; J: TRBJ2-7; D: TRBD2; V: TRBV29-1; CDR3: CSVETSAYEQYF; DNA: TGCAGCGTTGAAACTAGCGCCTACGAGCAGTACTTC
size: many; J: TRBJ2-7; D: NA; V: TRBV12-3/TRBV12-4; CDR3: CASSFLRSHEQYF; DNA: TGTGCCAGCAGTTTTCTTAGGTCCCACGAGCAGTACTTC
size: NA; J: TRBJ1-1; D: NA; V: TRBV5-1; CDR3: CASSSRSGDTEAFF; DNA: TGCGCCAGCAGTTCAAGGTCTGGGGACACTGAAGCTTTCTTT
size: NA; J: TRBJ2-7; D: TRBD2; V: TRBV29-1; CDR3: CSVESSGRAEQYF; DNA: TGCAGCGTTGAAAGTAGCGGGAGGGCCGAGCAGTACTTC
size: few; J: TRBJ2-2; D: NA; V: TRBV13; CDR3: CASSARHTGELFF; DNA: TGTGCCAGCTCGGCTAGGCACACCGGGGAGCTGTTTTTT
size: few; J: TRBJ2-1; D: NA; V: TRBV10-3; CDR3: CAISRNHGNEQFF; DNA: TGTGCCATCAGTAGAAATCATGGTAATGAGCAGTTCTTC
size: many; J: TRBJ2-5; D: TRBD1; V: TRBV20-1; CDR3: CSAPRQGETQYF; DNA: TGCAGTGCTCCGCGACAGGGAGAGACCCAGTACTTC
size: NA; J: TRBJ1-5; D: NA; V: TRBV7-8; CDR3: CASSLSGGGNQPQHF; DNA: TGTGCCAGCAGCTTATCCGGGGGTGGCAATCAGCCCCAGCATTTT
size: NA; J: TRBJ2-7; D: NA; V: TRBV7-2; CDR3: CASSKQSYEQYF; DNA: TGTGCCAGCAGTAAGCAGTCCTACGAGCAGTACTTC